The clone carrying this T cell receptor (beta chain) was found a few times. What it binds is not known. The data were obtained in a study of T cells after posttransplantation cyclophosphamide. General study findings and limits: Tissue-infiltrating T cells from skin or gut overlapped little with blood T cells. Recipient CMV seropositivity and CMV reactivation strongly tracked TRB clonality. Later blood repertoires were often dominated by clones from the donor CD8+ memory compartment.

Sequencing used immunoSEQ multiplex PCR; TCRdb keeps in-frame clones, though not all of them. The sample shows 6,500 or so clones, 74% of them seen only once. A marrow graft followed busulfan-fludarabine conditioning, with cyclophosphamide on days +3 and +4. Sequences were derived from PBMCs, sampled about 1,500 days after allogeneic stem cell transplant with posttransplant cyclophosphamide. This receptor was identified in a male patient between 25 and 40 years old who received an allogeneic stem cell transplant from a related donor, was CMV-positive, and had acute GVHD only. Among the T cells, some may be from the graft donor.

The CDR3 is CASSPPGRPNTEAFF. The CDR3 nucleotides read TGTGCCAGCTCACCACCGGGCAGACCGAACACTGAAGCTTTCTTT. The chain employs TRBV18 and TRBJ1-1; D uncertain. CDR1 and CDR2 from the germline V gene are KGHSH and LQKENI. Between the trimmed V and J ends, which lost 0 bases and 1 base, there was a span of 9 bases. This CDR3 spans 15 amino acids. The entire variable domain, with the rest obtained from reference TRBV18 and TRBJ1-1, is as follows: NAGVMQNPRHLVRRRGQEARLRCSPMKGHSHVYWYRQLPEEGLKFMVYLQKENIIDESGMPKERFSAEFPKEGPSILRIQQVVRGDSAAYFCASSPPGRPNTEAFFGQGTRLTVV.